The T cell receptor (beta chain) described here comes from a study of blood T cell repertoires in COVID-19. Study information: The United States, Italy and Spain were the sources of the acute and convalescent COVID-19 samples. The cDNA or gDNA used as material had been derived from T cells, B-cell-depleted T cells, or PBMCs.

Source study methods: By means of reference gene primer amplification, nucleated cell counts were estimated. Here immunoSEQ multiplex PCR was the method, and the copy in TCRdb shows in-frame clones only, minus some. Clonal size and the V and J genes are those of that table, whereas D and trimming came from the DNA. The profile shows 200,000 to 250,000 clones, around 86% of them singletons. Looked up from germline, CDR1 is SNHLY and CDR2 is FYNNEI. The CDR3 contains 15 residues. J lost 6 bases, V lost 6 bases, and 10 bases had no gene match. The chain couples TRBV2 to TRBJ2-1; the match to TRBD1 covers 8 bases. This TCR derives from a woman at least 80 years old with COVID-19, enrolled during active disease. Material for sequencing was peripheral blood. The CDR3 bases are TGTGCCAGCAGAGAGAACAGGGGGGCCCCCAATGAGCAGTTCTTC. This sequence encodes CASRENRGAPNEQFF.